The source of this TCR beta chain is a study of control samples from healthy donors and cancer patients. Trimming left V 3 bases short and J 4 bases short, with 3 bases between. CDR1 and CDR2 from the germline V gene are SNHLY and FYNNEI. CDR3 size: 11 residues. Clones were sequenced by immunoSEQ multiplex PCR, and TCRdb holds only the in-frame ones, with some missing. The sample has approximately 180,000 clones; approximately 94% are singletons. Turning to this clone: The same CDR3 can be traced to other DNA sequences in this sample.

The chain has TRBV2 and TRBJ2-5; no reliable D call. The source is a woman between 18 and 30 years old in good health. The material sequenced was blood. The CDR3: CASSEGETQYF. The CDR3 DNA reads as TGTGCCAGCAGTGAGGGAGAGACCCAGTACTTC.